The 4 T cell receptor beta chains below were found in one sample sequenced in a study of T cell responses to AZD1222 COVID-19 vaccine. TCRdb's copy holds only in-frame clones and misses some; the assay was immunoSEQ multiplex PCR. The data contain more than 140,000 clones, more than 70% of them singletons. The source material was peripheral blood, sampled on day 0 of MenACWY control vaccination. The receptors originated from an adult in good health.

The CDR3 DNA reads TGCGCCAGCAGCCAGGTAAACTCCGGGAGCCACTCACCCCTCCACTTT. Amino acid sequence: CASSQVNSGSHSPLHF. The genes are TRBV4-1 and TRBJ1-6, with unresolved D. Germline V gene data show CDR1 as MGHRA and CDR2 as YSYEKL. V was cut by 3 bases and J by 10 bases, with 19 bases left in between. The CDR3 runs to 16 residues.

CDR3 sequence (DNA): TGTGCCAGCAGCGGGGGACCGGGACAGGGGAACACTGAAGCTTTCTTT. Its protein product is CASSGGPGQGNTEAFF. The chain employs TRBV9 and TRBJ1-1; TRBD1 aligns across 9 bases. V lost 3 bases to trimming and J lost 1 base; unmatched junction nucleotides: 7. The CDR3 runs to 16 residues. Germline CDR1 is SGDLS and CDR2 is YYNGEE.

This sequence joins TRBV11-2 and TRBJ2-5, with 7 nucleotides matching TRBD2. Germline CDR1 reads SGHAT; CDR2 reads FQNNGV. The CDR3 length is 13 residues. V lost 5 bases, J lost 2 bases, and 2 bases stayed unmatched. CDR3 in DNA: TGTGCCAGCAGCCCGGGACTACAAGAGACCCAGTACTTC. Translated, it gives CASSPGLQETQYF.

The rearrangement uses TRBV11-3 and TRBJ1-2; the D is unclear. V was trimmed by 1 base and J by 6 bases, leaving 12 bases between them. The CDR3 consists of 14 residues. CDR1 and CDR2 (germline): SGHNT, YENEEA. This chain's CDR3 is CASSLAGGVHGYTF. The CDR3 coding sequence is TGTGCCAGCAGCTTAGCGGGCGGGGTACATGGCTACACCTTC.